These 16 T cell receptor beta chains were all obtained from the same sample, sequenced in a study of regulatory and conventional T cells in breast cancer. Each CDR3 protein is one row after TCRdb ran MiXCR on the PCR reads. The top ten hold roughly 1.5% of the sample, which has more than 15,000 distinct CDR3 sequences, approximately 29% seen once. Sequencing was performed on conventional T cells from blood. These receptors all come from a female donor in good health.

This chain connects TRBV12-3 or TRBV12-4 to TRBJ2-2, with D unresolved. This CDR3 has 12 residues. V shed 5 bases and J shed 6 bases, with 7 bases lying between them. The CDR3 sequence is CASSVPAGELFF. CDR3 bases: TGTGCCAGCAGTGTCCCTGCCGGGGAGCTGTTTTTT.

This clonotype was counted between two and nine times. V usage is TRBV12-3 or TRBV12-4 and J usage is TRBJ2-1; D gene ambiguous. This CDR3 region has 15 residues. The V and J ends lost 2 bases and 0 bases respectively, with 8 bases between them. The CDR3 bases are TGTGCCAGCAGTTTAACGCTAGACTCCTACAATGAGCAGTTCTTC. Its translation: CASSLTLDSYNEQFF.

Many counts were recorded for this clonotype. The chain joins TRBV2 to TRBJ1-1; TRBD1 agrees at 8 bases. Germline V gene data show CDR1 as SNHLY and CDR2 as FYNNEI. V gave up 6 bases and J gave up 6 bases; unmatched junction bases: 6. The CDR3 runs to 13 residues. CDR3 protein: CASRQGGVSEAFF. CDR3 bases: TGTGCCAGCAGACAGGGGGGGGTCTCTGAAGCTTTCTTT.

The V and J genes are TRBV20-1 and TRBJ2-1, with a tentative D call TRBD2 (7 bases). The V end was cut by 0 bases, the J end by 9 bases, with 33 bases between. CDR1 is DFQATT, CDR2 SNEGSKA, per germline (reference sequence). CDR3 length: 20 residues. The CDR3 nucleotides are TGCAGTGCTAGAGACCGCTTTTTAGCATACGAGGTGGGGGGGCTTAGTGAGCAGTTCTTC. Amino acids: CSARDRFLAYEVGGLSEQFF.

CDR3 sequence reads: CASSLMGADTQYF. The CDR3 DNA sequence: TGTGCCAGCAGCCTAATGGGGGCAGATACGCAGTATTTT. The rearrangement joins TRBV7-9 to TRBJ2-3; tentatively, D is TRBD1 or TRBD2 (5 bases each). V dropped 5 bases and J dropped 4 bases, with 10 bases sitting between them. The germline V gene encodes CDR1 SEHNR and CDR2 FQNEAQ (reference sequence). The CDR3 sequence is 13 residues long.

CDR3: CASSLTGSGANVLTF. The DNA of the CDR3 is TGTGCCAGCAGCTTGACAGGGTCGGGGGCCAACGTCCTGACTTTC. The chain uses TRBV7-9 and TRBJ2-6, with 7 bases aligning to TRBD1. CDR3 length: 15 residues. The junction had 3 bases not matched to a gene; V was cut back by 3 bases and J by 4 bases. CDR1 and CDR2 from the germline V gene are SEHNR and FQNEAQ (reference sequence).

This chain uses TRBV2 with TRBJ2-3, with D possibly called TRBD1 or TRBD2 (5 bases each). CDR3 length equals 13 residues. Germline V CDR1 and CDR2: SNHLY, FYNNEI. Between the trimmed V and J ends, which lost 11 bases and 0 bases, there was a span of 12 bases. CDR3 sequence: CAWPGPSTDTQYF. CDR3 nucleotide sequence: TGTGCCTGGCCGGGACCTAGCACAGATACGCAGTATTTT.

The J gene is TRBJ2-7, the V gene TRBV27; D is undetermined. Germline V gene sequence: CDR1 MNHEY, CDR2 SMNVEV (reference sequence). Trimming removed 2 bases from V and 1 base from J, with 6 bases in between. This CDR3 is built from 13 residues. The CDR3 region has the DNA TGTGCCAGCAGTTTACGGCAGTCCTACGAGCAGTACTTC. This encodes CASSLRQSYEQYF.

In this sample, this clonotype turned up many times. The chain employs TRBV9 and TRBJ1-2; 8 nucleotides match TRBD1. The CDR3 loop spans 13 amino acids. Germline V lookup: CDR1 SGDLS, CDR2 YYNGEE. Unmatched junction bases numbered 1, after V lost 0 bases and J lost 6 bases. The CDR3 here is CASSVVQGDGYTF. In DNA, the CDR3 is TGTGCCAGCAGCGTAGTACAGGGGGATGGCTACACCTTC.

The chain is built from TRBV30 and TRBJ1-5; D unresolved. Trimming removed 2 bases at V and 0 bases at J, with 11 bases between. Germline V lookup: CDR1 GTSNPN, CDR2 SVGIG (reference sequence). The CDR3 sequence is 15 residues long. CDR3 in DNA: TGTGCCTGGAGTCAGCGAGGGAGTAGCAATCAGCCCCAGCATTTT. Protein: CAWSQRGSSNQPQHF.

This clonotype was seen a handful of times. A much more abundant neighbour one base away suggests this may be a read error. CDR3 nucleotide sequence: TGTGCCAGCAGCCAAGTCGGCGGGACTAGTCAGTTCTTC. Encoded protein: CASSQVGGTSQFF. The chain joins TRBV3-1 to TRBJ2-1; 8 positions agree with TRBD2. The germline gives CDR1 LGHDT, CDR2 YNNKEL (reference sequence). Germline trimming cut 1 base from V and 13 bases from J; bases unmatched to any gene: 6. This CDR3 contains 13 residues.

This clonotype was counted a few times. Just one base apart from a much larger clone, this may be a read error. J is TRBJ2-7 and V is TRBV12-3 or TRBV12-4; 9 bases are shared with TRBD2. The CDR3 covers 16 residues. CDR3 DNA sequence: TGTGCCAGCAGTTGGGGCGGGAGGGCCGTTGCCTACGGGCAGTACTTC. The encoded protein is CASSWGGRAVAYGQYF.

This CDR3 reads CASRFKRDRVNYRPDQPQHF. DNA of the CDR3: TGTGCCAGCAGATTTAAGCGGGACAGGGTTAACTATCGGCCGGATCAGCCCCAGCATTTT. This sequence joins TRBV28 and TRBJ1-5, with TRBD1 matching over 9 bases. The V segment lost 6 bases and the J segment 5 bases; nucleotides outside the gene matches: 23. There are 20 residues in the CDR3. Germline lookup yields CDR1 MDHEN and CDR2 SYDVKM.

This clonotype was found once. CDR3 nucleotide sequence: TGTGCCAGCAGCTTAGCGCCTTTGGGGTTGAATCAGCCCCAGCATTTT. This gives the protein CASSLAPLGLNQPQHF. The chain couples TRBV7-8 to TRBJ1-5; D is undetermined. Germline CDR1 and CDR2: SGHVS and FQNEAQ. Trimming pared 0 bases from V and 4 bases from J, leaving 13 bases between. This CDR3 has 16 amino acids.

This sequence joins TRBV5-1 and TRBJ2-3, with 7 bases identical to TRBD1. CDR3 length: 16 amino acids. After removal of 2 bases from V and 5 bases from J, the junction contained 11 bases not matched to a gene. Germline V lookup: CDR1 SGHRS, CDR2 YFSETQ. The CDR3 reads CASSFSSGGAGDTQYF. Written as DNA, the CDR3 is TGCGCCAGCAGCTTCTCATCAGGGGGTGCGGGAGATACGCAGTATTTT.

The table lists this clonotype with a few counts. The rearrangement joins TRBV20-1 to TRBJ2-5; TRBD1 matches 7 bases. The CDR3 loop spans 15 amino acids. The junction had 9 bases not matched to a gene; V was cut back by 0 bases and J by 5 bases. Germline V gives CDR1 DFQATT, CDR2 SNEGSKA (reference sequence). The CDR3 nucleotides are TGCAGTGCTAGAGATCAGGCAGGGGGTAGGGAGACCCAGTACTTC. Amino acid sequence: CSARDQAGGRETQYF.